Listed below are T cell receptor beta chains from one sample, sequenced in a study of T-cell reconstitution after alpha-beta-depleted transplantation in children. In TCRdb, the PCR reads were re-called with MiXCR into one record per CDR3 protein. The table lists around 270,000 distinct CDR3 sequences, over 7% of them singletons, with approximately 9.6% in the top ten. The sample here was peripheral blood, taken 360 days after TCRalphabeta/CD19-depleted stem cell transplant. The receptors here all came from a female patient under 10 years old who had a stem cell transplant for Fanconi anemia, so the T cells may come from the graft donor. CDR3s include the opening cysteine and the closing phenylalanine or tryptophan. D genes are given only for firm matches. Rows may omit the clone size; those that give it use once, few, many or a size class.

>TRBV20-1|TRBJ1-3|NA|many
CSARTIRQIDSGNTIYF
TGCAGTGCTAGAACTATCAGACAGATTGACTCTGGAAACACCATATATTTT
>TRBV18|TRBJ2-5|NA|NA
CASSAEQGQETQYF
TGTGCCAGCTCAGCCGAACAGGGCCAAGAGACCCAGTACTTC
>TRBV4-1|TRBJ2-1|TRBD1|many
CASSPGTGSYNEQFF
TGTGCCAGCAGCCCCGGGACAGGGAGTTACAATGAGCAGTTCTTC
>TRBV4-1|TRBJ2-5|NA|many
CASSQDTTDKLGETQYF
TGCGCCAGCAGCCAAGATACCACGGACAAACTAGGGGAGACCCAGTACTTC
>TRBV20-1|TRBJ2-7|TRBD2|many
CSARDPSGATYEQYF
TGCAGTGCTAGAGATCCTAGCGGGGCAACCTACGAGCAGTACTTC
>TRBV11-2|TRBJ2-7|NA|NA
CASSPRQRTYEQYF
TGTGCCAGCAGTCCACGACAGAGGACCTACGAGCAGTACTTC
>TRBV21-1|TRBJ2-2|NA|many
CASSKGLAGDTGELFF
TGTGCCAGCAGCAAAGGTCTAGCGGGAGACACCGGGGAGCTGTTTTTT
>TRBV30|TRBJ2-1|TRBD2|NA
CAWSLRARGGPHNEQFF
TGTGCCTGGAGTCTAAGGGCTCGGGGGGGCCCACACAATGAGCAGTTCTTC
>TRBV10-1|TRBJ2-3|NA|NA
CASGDWGTSPNTQYF
TGCGCCAGCGGGGACTGGGGGACTTCACCTAATACGCAGTATTTT
>TRBV9|TRBJ2-1|NA|many
CASSVGAGDFDEQFF
TGTGCCAGCAGCGTAGGAGCAGGGGATTTCGATGAGCAGTTCTTC
>TRBV10-2|TRBJ2-5|TRBD1|many
CASSVGTAKETQYF
TGCGCCAGCAGCGTCGGGACAGCGAAAGAGACCCAGTACTTC
>TRBV5-6|TRBJ2-7|NA|NA
CASSSGWGSYEQYF
TGTGCCAGCAGCTCCGGGTGGGGGTCCTACGAGCAGTACTTC
>TRBV15|TRBJ2-7|TRBD1|many
CATSRDLLSTGERYEQYF
TGTGCCACCAGCAGAGATCTCCTATCTACAGGGGAAAGGTACGAGCAGTACTTC
>TRBV15|TRBJ2-7|TRBD1|many
CATNRDRGYEQYF
TGTGCCACCAATCGGGACAGGGGTTACGAGCAGTACTTC
>TRBV7-9|TRBJ1-1|TRBD1|few
CASSPETGGLDTEAFF
TGTGCCAGCAGCCCGGAAACAGGGGGCCTCGACACTGAAGCTTTCTTT
>TRBV7-6|TRBJ2-3|NA|few
CASSSGNRQATTDTQYF
TGTGCCAGCAGCTCAGGCAACCGCCAGGCGACCACAGATACGCAGTATTTT
>TRBV5-6|TRBJ2-1|NA|few
CASSLDVSRSSYNEQFF
TGTGCCAGCAGCTTGGATGTCAGTAGGAGCTCCTACAATGAGCAGTTCTTC
>TRBV25-1|TRBJ2-1|NA|many
CATSDQMPNNEQFF
TGTGCCACCTCGGACCAGATGCCTAACAATGAGCAGTTCTTC
>TRBV5-6|TRBJ1-1|NA|many
CASSLIGAPGHQNTEAFF
TGTGCCAGCAGCTTGATTGGGGCCCCGGGACATCAGAACACTGAAGCTTTCTTT
>TRBV11-2|TRBJ2-3|NA|NA
CASSSPQGNTQYF
TGTGCCAGCAGCTCGCCCCAGGGAAATACGCAGTATTTT
>TRBV7-2|TRBJ2-3|NA|NA
CASSLLGGGVNTQYF
TGTGCCAGCAGCCTCTTGGGGGGCGGGGTTAATACGCAGTATTTT
>TRBV6-5|TRBJ1-5|NA|many
CASGLNQPQHF
TGTGCCAGCGGGCTTAATCAGCCCCAGCATTTT